The rows below give T cell receptor beta chains drawn from one sample of a study of blood T cells in healthy people across ages. Via MiXCR, TCRdb re-called the 5' RACE reads, giving one row per CDR3 protein. The table has about 680,000 distinct CDR3 sequences, around 49% seen once; the top ten hold 30% to 35%. The sequenced sample consisted of blood. The receptors come from a woman aged 60 to 75 in good health. CDR3s include the opening cysteine and the closing phenylalanine or tryptophan. Fields, in order: clone size, J gene, D gene, V gene, CDR3 DNA, CDR3 protein. D genes are given only for firm matches. Clone size is shown for a subset of rows, as once, few, many or a class of expanded clone.

abundance: NA
j_gene: TRBJ2-7
d_gene: TRBD2
v_gene: TRBV5-1
CDR3nt: TGCGCCAGCAGACCCGACGGGACTACCTACGAGCAGTACTTC
CDR3aa: CASRPDGTTYEQYF

abundance: NA
j_gene: TRBJ2-5
d_gene: NA
v_gene: TRBV5-6
CDR3nt: TGTGCCAGCAGCTTGTCCAGTACGAAAGAGCAGTACTTC
CDR3aa: CASSLSSTKEQYF

abundance: few
j_gene: TRBJ1-2
d_gene: NA
v_gene: TRBV28
CDR3nt: TGTGCCAGCAGTTTACTTGATCCCCAAGGAGGCTACACCTTC
CDR3aa: CASSLLDPQGGYTF

abundance: NA
j_gene: TRBJ2-3
d_gene: NA
v_gene: TRBV24-1
CDR3nt: TGTGCCACCAGTGATCCAGGACTGTCCAGGGATACGCAGTATTTT
CDR3aa: CATSDPGLSRDTQYF

abundance: NA
j_gene: TRBJ2-7
d_gene: NA
v_gene: TRBV6-1
CDR3nt: TGTGCCAGCAGTGAGGGCGGAGTACGATACGAGCAGTACTTC
CDR3aa: CASSEGGVRYEQYF

abundance: NA
j_gene: TRBJ2-1
d_gene: TRBD2
v_gene: TRBV20-1
CDR3nt: TGCAGTGCTAGAACGACTAGCGGGAAGTCCCACAATGAGCAGTTCTTC
CDR3aa: CSARTTSGKSHNEQFF

abundance: NA
j_gene: TRBJ2-5
d_gene: TRBD1
v_gene: TRBV13
CDR3nt: TGTGCCAGCAGACCCGGGGAGTTAGGGGGCGAGACCCAGTACTTC
CDR3aa: CASRPGELGGETQYF

abundance: NA
j_gene: TRBJ1-2
d_gene: NA
v_gene: TRBV10-3
CDR3nt: TGTGCCATCAGTGACTTCCCCGTAGGGGATCAGGACTATGGCTACACCTTC
CDR3aa: CAISDFPVGDQDYGYTF

abundance: few
j_gene: TRBJ2-6
d_gene: NA
v_gene: TRBV5-1
CDR3nt: TGCGCCAGCAGCCCTGCCTTCTCTGGGGCCAACGTCCTGACTTTC
CDR3aa: CASSPAFSGANVLTF

abundance: NA
j_gene: TRBJ2-5
d_gene: NA
v_gene: TRBV7-8
CDR3nt: TGTGCCAGCAGTGTCTTTCAAGAGACCCAGTACTTC
CDR3aa: CASSVFQETQYF

abundance: few
j_gene: TRBJ2-7
d_gene: TRBD2
v_gene: TRBV20-1
CDR3nt: TGCAGTGCTAGATGGGGCGGGAGGGCCTTGAACGAGCAGTACTTC
CDR3aa: CSARWGGRALNEQYF

abundance: many
j_gene: TRBJ2-7
d_gene: NA
v_gene: TRBV4-3
CDR3nt: TGCGCCAGCAGCCAAGATGAAGGAGGGTCTTTGGCCTACGAGCAGTACTTC
CDR3aa: CASSQDEGGSLAYEQYF

abundance: few
j_gene: TRBJ2-6
d_gene: TRBD1
v_gene: TRBV28
CDR3nt: TGTGCCAGCAGTTCGGGCAGGGGGCCGTCTGGGGCCAACGTCCTGACTTTC
CDR3aa: CASSSGRGPSGANVLTF

abundance: NA
j_gene: TRBJ2-6
d_gene: NA
v_gene: TRBV5-1
CDR3nt: TGCGCCAGCAGCTTGGCCTTAGCTGGGGCCAACGTCCTGACTTTC
CDR3aa: CASSLALAGANVLTF

abundance: NA
j_gene: TRBJ1-6
d_gene: NA
v_gene: TRBV20-1
CDR3nt: TGCAGTGCCGAGGACAGACAGAATTCACCCCTCCACTTT
CDR3aa: CSAEDRQNSPLHF

abundance: few
j_gene: TRBJ1-2
d_gene: NA
v_gene: TRBV20-1
CDR3nt: TGCAGTGCTAGAGAGGGGGCGCTCGGCTATGGCTACACCTTC
CDR3aa: CSAREGALGYGYTF

abundance: few
j_gene: TRBJ2-1
d_gene: NA
v_gene: TRBV29-1
CDR3nt: TGCAGCGTTGAGGGTCTACGCTCCTACAATGAGCAGTTCTTC
CDR3aa: CSVEGLRSYNEQFF

abundance: NA
j_gene: TRBJ2-7
d_gene: NA
v_gene: TRBV10-3
CDR3nt: TGTGCCATCAGTGAGCGGGACTACGAGCAGTACTTC
CDR3aa: CAISERDYEQYF

abundance: NA
j_gene: TRBJ2-7
d_gene: TRBD1
v_gene: TRBV28
CDR3nt: TGTGCCAGCAGTTCCCCGGGACAGACCCCATACGAGCAGTACTTC
CDR3aa: CASSSPGQTPYEQYF

abundance: few
j_gene: TRBJ2-1
d_gene: TRBD1
v_gene: TRBV2
CDR3nt: TGTGCCAGTCAATCAGGGGGCTCGGGATCGGTTGAGCAGTTCTTC
CDR3aa: CASQSGGSGSVEQFF

abundance: NA
j_gene: TRBJ2-7
d_gene: NA
v_gene: TRBV6-2/TRBV6-3
CDR3nt: TGTGCCAGCAGTTACTCGAAGCAGGGGACTACCTACGAGCAGTACTTC
CDR3aa: CASSYSKQGTTYEQYF

abundance: few
j_gene: TRBJ2-1
d_gene: NA
v_gene: TRBV20-1
CDR3nt: TGCAGTGCTAAGAACGACCGGGACTTTACTGAGCAGTTCTTC
CDR3aa: CSAKNDRDFTEQFF

abundance: NA
j_gene: TRBJ1-5
d_gene: NA
v_gene: TRBV7-2
CDR3nt: TGTGCCAGCAGCCAAGGAGGGTCCCGACCCCAGCATTTT
CDR3aa: CASSQGGSRPQHF

abundance: few
j_gene: TRBJ2-7
d_gene: TRBD1
v_gene: TRBV20-1
CDR3nt: TGCAGTGCTAGGGCAATGGGACAGGGCGAGCAGTACTTC
CDR3aa: CSARAMGQGEQYF

abundance: once
j_gene: TRBJ1-1
d_gene: TRBD1
v_gene: TRBV18
CDR3nt: TGTGCCAGCTCATATAAGGGGGCGGCGGGCACTGAAGCTTTCTTT
CDR3aa: CASSYKGAAGTEAFF

abundance: NA
j_gene: TRBJ1-2
d_gene: NA
v_gene: TRBV12-3/TRBV12-4
CDR3nt: TGTGCCAGCAGTCCCGCCGGAGGCGCAGGGGATTATTATGGCTACACCTTC
CDR3aa: CASSPAGGAGDYYGYTF

abundance: NA
j_gene: TRBJ2-5
d_gene: NA
v_gene: TRBV29-1
CDR3nt: TGCAGCGTCGCTGAAGTACGTCAAGAGACCCAGTACTTC
CDR3aa: CSVAEVRQETQYF

abundance: NA
j_gene: TRBJ2-2
d_gene: NA
v_gene: TRBV12-3/TRBV12-4
CDR3nt: TGTGCCAGCAGTCCACTAGTCAGAGGCACCGGGGAGCTGTTTTTT
CDR3aa: CASSPLVRGTGELFF

abundance: NA
j_gene: TRBJ1-1
d_gene: NA
v_gene: TRBV12-3/TRBV12-4
CDR3nt: TGTGCCAGCAGTCTTGGGACTGAAACTGAAGCTTTCTTT
CDR3aa: CASSLGTETEAFF

abundance: NA
j_gene: TRBJ2-1
d_gene: NA
v_gene: TRBV10-3
CDR3nt: TGTGCCAGACACAGGGCCAGCTCCTACAATGAGCAGTTCTTC
CDR3aa: CARHRASSYNEQFF

abundance: many
j_gene: TRBJ2-7
d_gene: NA
v_gene: TRBV27
CDR3nt: TGTGCCAGCAGTTCGCCCAGGGTGTACGAGCAGTACTTC
CDR3aa: CASSSPRVYEQYF

abundance: NA
j_gene: TRBJ2-7
d_gene: TRBD2
v_gene: TRBV5-1
CDR3nt: TGCGCCAGCAGCTTGGGCTCACGCGGGGGGGAGCAGTACTTC
CDR3aa: CASSLGSRGGEQYF

abundance: NA
j_gene: TRBJ1-4
d_gene: TRBD1
v_gene: TRBV4-2
CDR3nt: TGTGCCAGCAGCCAAGAACAGGGGGCGCCTGAAAAACTGTTTTTT
CDR3aa: CASSQEQGAPEKLFF

abundance: NA
j_gene: TRBJ2-5
d_gene: NA
v_gene: TRBV20-1
CDR3nt: TGCAGTGCTAGGCCCGGGATTCGGATTTCGGAGACCCAGTACTTC
CDR3aa: CSARPGIRISETQYF

abundance: NA
j_gene: TRBJ2-1
d_gene: TRBD2
v_gene: TRBV7-3
CDR3nt: TGTGCCAGCAGCTTATCGGCTAGCGGGAGGAGCAATGAGCAGTTCTTC
CDR3aa: CASSLSASGRSNEQFF

abundance: NA
j_gene: TRBJ2-1
d_gene: TRBD1
v_gene: TRBV11-1
CDR3nt: TGTGCCAGCAGCTCCGGACAGGGGGGTCGGGAGCAGTTCTTC
CDR3aa: CASSSGQGGREQFF

abundance: once
j_gene: TRBJ2-5
d_gene: NA
v_gene: TRBV5-1
CDR3nt: TGCGCCAGCAGCTCACTCCCTTACAATGAGCAGTACTTC
CDR3aa: CASSSLPYNEQYF

abundance: NA
j_gene: TRBJ2-7
d_gene: NA
v_gene: TRBV4-3
CDR3nt: TGCGCCAGCAGCCAAGTACGTCTGCCCTGGTACGAGCAGTACTTC
CDR3aa: CASSQVRLPWYEQYF

abundance: few
j_gene: TRBJ2-5
d_gene: NA
v_gene: TRBV5-1
CDR3nt: TGCGCCAGCAGCAAAGGCCAAGAGACCCAGTACTTC
CDR3aa: CASSKGQETQYF

abundance: few
j_gene: TRBJ1-2
d_gene: NA
v_gene: TRBV14
CDR3nt: TGTGCCAGCAGCCGCGGCTGGATGGACTATGGCTACACCTTC
CDR3aa: CASSRGWMDYGYTF

abundance: NA
j_gene: TRBJ2-5
d_gene: TRBD2
v_gene: TRBV2
CDR3nt: TGTGCCAGCAAAGGACTAGCGGGAGGGGGCCAAGAGACCCAGTACTTC
CDR3aa: CASKGLAGGGQETQYF

abundance: NA
j_gene: TRBJ2-6
d_gene: TRBD1
v_gene: TRBV7-2
CDR3nt: TGTGCCAGCAGCTTTCCGGGACAGGGGGCGCGTGGGGCCAACGTCCTGACTTTC
CDR3aa: CASSFPGQGARGANVLTF

abundance: few
j_gene: TRBJ2-5
d_gene: NA
v_gene: TRBV3-1
CDR3nt: TGTGCCAGCAGCCAGGTTTGGAGAAACCAAGAGACCCAGTACTTC
CDR3aa: CASSQVWRNQETQYF

abundance: NA
j_gene: TRBJ2-3
d_gene: TRBD2
v_gene: TRBV20-1
CDR3nt: TGCAGTGCCCCGACTAGCGGGAGGGCCCTCGGCACAGATACGCAGTATTTT
CDR3aa: CSAPTSGRALGTDTQYF

abundance: once
j_gene: TRBJ1-2
d_gene: TRBD1
v_gene: TRBV7-2
CDR3nt: TGTGCCAGCAGCCCCAGGGGGAGGATCCAGGGGGAGGATGGCTACACCTTC
CDR3aa: CASSPRGRIQGEDGYTF

abundance: NA
j_gene: TRBJ2-7
d_gene: TRBD1
v_gene: TRBV7-3
CDR3nt: TGTGCCAGCAGCTCCCCGGGACAGGGTGGCTCCTACGAGCAGTACTTC
CDR3aa: CASSSPGQGGSYEQYF

abundance: few
j_gene: TRBJ2-7
d_gene: NA
v_gene: TRBV27
CDR3nt: TGTGCCAGCAGTTTCGTTGCTAAGCTGGCCCTCCCCTACGAGCAGTACTTC
CDR3aa: CASSFVAKLALPYEQYF

abundance: NA
j_gene: TRBJ2-2
d_gene: NA
v_gene: TRBV6-4
CDR3nt: TGTGCCAGCACCGCTTCGTCGAACACCGGGGAGCTGTTTTTT
CDR3aa: CASTASSNTGELFF

abundance: NA
j_gene: TRBJ1-1
d_gene: NA
v_gene: TRBV10-3
CDR3nt: TGTGCCATCAGGGTACCCGCAGCGAACACTGGAGCTTTCTTT
CDR3aa: CAIRVPAANTGAFF

abundance: NA
j_gene: TRBJ1-1
d_gene: TRBD1
v_gene: TRBV12-3/TRBV12-4
CDR3nt: TGTGCCAGCAGTTTACTGGACAGGGGTAAGAAAGCTTTCTTT
CDR3aa: CASSLLDRGKKAFF

abundance: NA
j_gene: TRBJ1-2
d_gene: TRBD1
v_gene: TRBV14
CDR3nt: TGTGCCAGCAGCCAAGATATAGGGGGCGATGGCTACACCTTC
CDR3aa: CASSQDIGGDGYTF

abundance: NA
j_gene: TRBJ2-7
d_gene: NA
v_gene: TRBV27
CDR3nt: TGTGCCAGCGGGAACGGGATCCCTTACGAGCAGAACTTC
CDR3aa: CASGNGIPYEQNF

abundance: NA
j_gene: TRBJ2-7
d_gene: NA
v_gene: TRBV2
CDR3nt: TGTGCCAGCAGTGTGGAAGGCCGTAACGAGCAGTACTTC
CDR3aa: CASSVEGRNEQYF

abundance: few
j_gene: TRBJ2-5
d_gene: NA
v_gene: TRBV7-2
CDR3nt: TGTGCCAGCAGCTTAGTGTGGGTAAAGGCGGAGACCCAGTACTTC
CDR3aa: CASSLVWVKAETQYF

abundance: few
j_gene: TRBJ2-1
d_gene: TRBD2
v_gene: TRBV29-1
CDR3nt: TGCAGCGTTGAAGGGGAGGGACTAGCGGACAATGAGCAGTTCTTC
CDR3aa: CSVEGEGLADNEQFF